Listed below are T cell receptor beta chains from one sample, sequenced in a study of TIL therapy for anti-PD-1-resistant metastatic lung cancer. Here immunoSEQ multiplex PCR was the method, and the copy in TCRdb shows in-frame clones only, minus some. Altogether 95,000 or so clones are present, roughly 65% being singletons, with the ten largest covering approximately 10%. The starting material was tumor tissue, obtained at baseline. Receptors were obtained from a person between 30 and 80 years old with non-small cell lung cancer. Both conserved end residues are part of each CDR3. D genes are given only for firm matches. Size is stated for part of the rows, as once, few or many counts, or as a class when the clone is expanded.

v_call	j_call	d_call	clone_size	cdr3_aa	cdr3_nt
TRBV28	TRBJ1-4	NA	NA	CASSGTSNEKLFF	TGTGCCAGCAGCGGGACCTCTAATGAAAAACTGTTTTTT
TRBV13	TRBJ2-2	NA	few	CASSLRGVDTGELFF	TGTGCCAGCAGCCTTAGAGGGGTCGACACCGGGGAGCTGTTTTTT
TRBV20-1	TRBJ2-3	NA	once	CSASFGRSSTDTQYF	TGCAGTGCTAGTTTTGGGCGCTCTAGCACAGATACGCAGTATTTT
TRBV5-5	TRBJ2-7	NA	NA	CASSLEWRTLYEQYF	TGTGCCAGCAGCTTGGAGTGGAGGACCCTCTACGAGCAGTACTTC
TRBV18	TRBJ2-3	TRBD2	NA	CASSPVGRATDTQYF	TGTGCCAGCTCACCTGTCGGGAGGGCCACAGATACGCAGTATTTT
TRBV28	TRBJ1-2	TRBD1	NA	CASSLGTGVGYTF	TGTGCCAGCAGTTTAGGGACAGGGGTCGGCTACACCTTC
TRBV5-1	TRBJ2-7	NA	few	CASSPDQGSPYEQYF	TGCGCCAGCAGCCCGGACCAGGGGTCCCCCTACGAGCAGTACTTC
TRBV7-3	TRBJ2-1	TRBD2	few	CASSPTLAANEQFF	TGTGCCAGCAGTCCTACACTAGCGGCAAATGAGCAGTTCTTC
TRBV9	TRBJ1-1	NA	NA	CASSVVGGGDTEAFF	TGTGCCAGCAGCGTAGTGGGAGGGGGGGACACTGAAGCTTTCTTT
TRBV4-3	TRBJ1-4	NA	once	CASSYRVEREKLFF	TGCGCCAGCAGTTACAGGGTAGAACGTGAAAAACTGTTTTTT
TRBV5-1	TRBJ2-1	NA	few	CASSLSQDLHNEQFF	TGCGCCAGCAGCTTGTCCCAGGACCTCCACAATGAGCAGTTCTTC
TRBV6-5	TRBJ1-6	TRBD1	NA	CASSSPTGAGRALHF	TGTGCCAGCAGTTCACCTACAGGGGCCGGTCGGGCCCTCCACTTT
TRBV19	TRBJ1-2	NA	NA	CASLALEGPGYGYTF	TGTGCCAGCCTAGCGTTGGAGGGACCGGGATATGGCTACACCTTC
TRBV30	TRBJ2-5	NA	NA	CAWSVPVSQETQYF	TGTGCCTGGAGTGTACCGGTCAGCCAAGAGACCCAGTACTTC
TRBV6-4	TRBJ1-5	NA	NA	CASRLQVMGNQPQHF	TGTGCCAGCAGGTTACAGGTAATGGGCAATCAGCCCCAGCATTTT